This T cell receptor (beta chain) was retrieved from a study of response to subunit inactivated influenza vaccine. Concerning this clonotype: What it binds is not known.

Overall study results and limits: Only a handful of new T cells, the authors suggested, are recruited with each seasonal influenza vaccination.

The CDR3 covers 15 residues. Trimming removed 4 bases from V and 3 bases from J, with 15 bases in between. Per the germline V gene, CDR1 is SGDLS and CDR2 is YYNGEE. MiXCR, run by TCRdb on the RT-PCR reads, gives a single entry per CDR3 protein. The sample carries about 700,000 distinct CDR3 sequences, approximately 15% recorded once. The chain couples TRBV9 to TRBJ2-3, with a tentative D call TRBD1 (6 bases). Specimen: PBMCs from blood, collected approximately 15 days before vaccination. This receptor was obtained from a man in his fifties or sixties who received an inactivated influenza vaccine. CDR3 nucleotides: TGTGCCAGCAGCTTCCGACAGGAAGTAACAGATACGCAGTATTTT. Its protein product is CASSFRQEVTDTQYF.